A selection of T cell receptor beta chains follows, all from one sample in a study of blood T cell repertoires in COVID-19. TCRdb keeps only in-frame clones here, not all; method: immunoSEQ multiplex PCR. The table shows a few hundred thousand clones, with about four fifths occurring only once. The material sequenced was peripheral blood. These TCRs come from a woman of 80 years or more with acute or convalescent COVID-19. Each CDR3 is given with its conserved first and last residue. A D gene is named only where the DNA matches it firmly. Clone sizes are given selectively: once, few, many, or a class where the clone is expanded.

v_gene	abundance	d_gene	j_gene	CDR3nt	CDR3aa
TRBV28	.	TRBD2	TRBJ2-1	TGTGCCAGCAGTCCCCTTACTAGCGGGGGGGCTAATGAGCAGTTCTTC	CASSPLTSGGANEQFF
TRBV11-1	.	.	TRBJ2-5	TGTGCCAGCAGCTTACCGGGGCAAGAGACCCAGTACTTC	CASSLPGQETQYF
TRBV27	once	.	TRBJ2-2	TGTGCCAGCAGTTTAATGGGACAGGCGGGGGCCGGGGAGCTGTTTTTT	CASSLMGQAGAGELFF
TRBV11-3	.	.	TRBJ1-1	TGTGCCAGCAGCGCCTTATTAGTGGGAGCTGAAGCTTTCTTT	CASSALLVGAEAFF
TRBV5-5	few	TRBD1	TRBJ1-2	TGTGCCAGCAGTCTGCAAGGGACAGGAACGTTCGGCTACACCTTC	CASSLQGTGTFGYTF
TRBV9	few	.	TRBJ2-5	TGTGCCAGCAGCGTAGGGGCCATACAAGAGACCCAGTACTTC	CASSVGAIQETQYF
TRBV2	.	.	TRBJ2-6	TGTGCCAGCATCCAAATCTCTGGGGCCAACGTCCTGACTTTC	CASIQISGANVLTF
TRBV5-4	.	TRBD2	TRBJ2-5	TGTGCCAGCAGCGAGAGCGGGGGACGTCAAGAGACCCAGTACTTC	CASSESGGRQETQYF
TRBV7-9	.	TRBD1	TRBJ2-5	TGTGCCAGCAGCTCCGTCGACAGGGGCGAGACCCAGTACTTC	CASSSVDRGETQYF
TRBV27	.	.	TRBJ2-3	TGTGCCAGCAGTTTATACCGGGGGAGCAGCACAGATACGCAGTATTTT	CASSLYRGSSTDTQYF
TRBV7-2	.	.	TRBJ2-3	TGTGCCAGCGGGGCGGGACGAGCCGCAGATACGCAGTATTTT	CASGAGRAADTQYF
TRBV5-1	.	TRBD1	TRBJ2-5	TGCGCCAGCCGTTGGACAGGAGAAGAGACCCAGTACTTC	CASRWTGEETQYF
TRBV9	.	.	TRBJ1-1	TGTGCCAGCAGCGTATACGGTATGAACACTGAAGCTTTCTTT	CASSVYGMNTEAFF
TRBV7-3	.	TRBD2	TRBJ2-3	TGTGCCAGCAGCTCGTCCCCGGGGGGGCGTACAGATACGCAGTATTTT	CASSSSPGGRTDTQYF
TRBV6-2/TRBV6-3	.	.	TRBJ1-1	TGTGCCAGCAGTAAACCAGCTACAGCCGGGAACACTGAAGCTTTCTTT	CASSKPATAGNTEAFF
TRBV7-6	.	TRBD1	TRBJ2-7	TGTGCCAGCAGCTTAGGGACCGGGACAGCCTACGAGCAGTACTTC	CASSLGTGTAYEQYF
TRBV9	few	.	TRBJ1-3	TGTGCCAGCAGCGTAGCAGCGTTCTCTGGAAACACCATATATTTT	CASSVAAFSGNTIYF
TRBV6-2/TRBV6-3	.	.	TRBJ2-1	TGTGCCAGCAGTTTTCCGGAGGGGTTGCTCTCCTACAATGAGCAGTTCTTC	CASSFPEGLLSYNEQFF
TRBV18	.	.	TRBJ2-7	TGTGCCAGCTCACCAGGGAGGACGGACTCCTACGAGCAGTACTTC	CASSPGRTDSYEQYF
TRBV3-1/TRBV3-2	.	.	TRBJ1-2	TGTGCCAGCAGCCCGGGAGGCTATGGCTACACCTTC	CASSPGGYGYTF
TRBV19	.	.	TRBJ1-2	TGTGCCAGTAGCCTTCCCAGGGGCGTGACCTATGGCTACACCTTC	CASSLPRGVTYGYTF
TRBV6-1	.	.	TRBJ2-1	TGTGCCAGCAGTGAAGGTAGAGGGCTAATCTTCGAGCAGTTCTTC	CASSEGRGLIFEQFF
TRBV12-3/TRBV12-4	.	TRBD2	TRBJ2-1	TGTGCCAGCAGTTTACCACCGGGGGGTGAGCAGTTCTTC	CASSLPPGGEQFF
TRBV10-2	.	TRBD1	TRBJ1-3	TGCGCCAGCAGTGATCCCACAGGGGAAGCTGGAAACACCATATATTTT	CASSDPTGEAGNTIYF
TRBV2	.	.	TRBJ2-1	TGTGCCAGCAGTCCGATGGGGGGTTACAATGAGCAGTTCTTC	CASSPMGGYNEQFF
TRBV27	once	TRBD1	TRBJ2-1	TGTGCCAGCAAACAGGACAGGGGGACCTACAATGAGCAGTTCTTC	CASKQDRGTYNEQFF
TRBV5-1	.	TRBD1	TRBJ1-1	TGCGCCAGCAGCCCTAGGACAGGGGCTTTTTCTGAAGCTTTCTTT	CASSPRTGAFSEAFF
TRBV11-2	.	TRBD2	TRBJ2-4	TGTGCCAGCAGCTTCCCCGCGCGGGGGTCCATTCAGTACTTC	CASSFPARGSIQYF
TRBV10-3	.	TRBD1	TRBJ1-6	TGTGCCATCAGCGAGGGGGCAGTGGGTTCACCCCTCCACTTT	CAISEGAVGSPLHF
TRBV29-1	.	TRBD1	TRBJ2-1	TGCAGCGTTGAAGATCCGGGACAGAGCTCCTACAATGAGCAGTTCTTC	CSVEDPGQSSYNEQFF
TRBV5-4	few	TRBD1	TRBJ2-7	TGTGCCAGCAGCCCTAGGACAGGGAACTACGAGCAGTACTTC	CASSPRTGNYEQYF
TRBV5-6	.	.	TRBJ1-3	TGTGCCAGCAGTTATGACAGCTACTCTGGAAACACCATATATTTT	CASSYDSYSGNTIYF
TRBV7-9	few	.	TRBJ1-4	TGTGCCAGCAGCGACAGTAATGAAAAACTGTTTTTT	CASSDSNEKLFF
TRBV12-3/TRBV12-4	.	TRBD2	TRBJ2-5	TGTGCCAGCAGTTTGTCGCGGGGGTGGACCCAGTACTTC	CASSLSRGWTQYF
TRBV5-1	.	TRBD1	TRBJ1-6	TGCGCCAGCAGCCCTGGACAGGGGAGGACACCCCTCCACTTT	CASSPGQGRTPLHF
TRBV3-1/TRBV3-2	.	TRBD1	TRBJ2-2	TGTGCCAGCAGCCTAAGTCGCGGACAGGGGTCCGGGGAGCTGTTTTTT	CASSLSRGQGSGELFF
TRBV27	.	.	TRBJ2-5	TGTGCCAGCAGTTTAAACGCTGGGCCGTCCCAGTACTTC	CASSLNAGPSQYF
TRBV5-1	.	TRBD1	TRBJ2-3	TGCGCCAGCAGTCCTACAGGGGAGGATACGCAGTATTTT	CASSPTGEDTQYF
TRBV2	.	TRBD2	TRBJ2-1	TGTGCCAGCAGTGGAGGGCCCCGGGGGGACAATGAGCAGTTCTTC	CASSGGPRGDNEQFF
TRBV2	.	.	TRBJ1-1	TGTGCCAGCAGTTGGGCGAACACTGAAGCTTTCTTT	CASSWANTEAFF
TRBV19	.	.	TRBJ1-1	TGTGCCAGTCGGGAGGGGTTGTACACTGAAGCTTTCTTT	CASREGLYTEAFF
TRBV5-1	.	TRBD2	TRBJ2-5	TGCGCCAGCAGCTTGGGGGGACTAGCGGGTGGAGAGACCCAGTACTTC	CASSLGGLAGGETQYF
TRBV30	.	.	TRBJ2-7	TGTGCCTGGAGTGTAACGGGCTACGAGCAGTACTTC	CAWSVTGYEQYF
TRBV29-1	.	TRBD1	TRBJ1-5	TGCAGCGTTCGGGGGACAGGGAATCAGCCCCAGCATTTT	CSVRGTGNQPQHF
TRBV2	.	TRBD1	TRBJ2-1	TGTGCCAGCAGAGGGACAGCTAACGGTGAGCAGTTCTTC	CASRGTANGEQFF
TRBV9	.	.	TRBJ1-2	TGTGCCAGCAGCGTAGACCCCGTCGTTGCGTCGGGCTACACCTTC	CASSVDPVVASGYTF
TRBV19	.	.	TRBJ1-5	TGTGCCAGTAGTATGTTTAGGTCGGGGTTGCGGCGTTCCGGCAATCAGCCCCAGCATTTT	CASSMFRSGLRRSGNQPQHF
TRBV5-1	.	TRBD1	TRBJ1-2	TGCGCCAGCAGCACCGGACAGGGGGGACATCATGGCTACACCTTC	CASSTGQGGHHGYTF
TRBV6-5	few	TRBD1	TRBJ1-4	TGTGCCAGCAGGGTGACAGGGGAGGAAAAACTGTTTTTT	CASRVTGEEKLFF
TRBV7-9	.	TRBD2	TRBJ2-7	TGTGCCAGCAGCTGGGAGGGGTACGAGCAGTACTTC	CASSWEGYEQYF
TRBV25-1	few	TRBD1	TRBJ1-1	TGTGCCAGCTATCTGTACCGCGGGACAGGGAGGACTGAAGCTTTCTTT	CASYLYRGTGRTEAFF
TRBV19	.	TRBD1	TRBJ1-1	TGTGCCAGTAGTATAGCAGGGGGGACTGAAGCTTTCTTT	CASSIAGGTEAFF